Included here is one TCR beta chain sequence, with context. Reverse transcription used about 0.45 to 1 ug RNA and random hexamers. TCRdb analysed the immunoSEQ multiplex PCR reads with MiXCR anew, one entry per CDR3 protein. The sample shows about 290,000 distinct CDR3 sequences, 70% to 90% of them seen only once. This record comes from a study of CD8 T cells in Susac syndrome. The germline gives CDR1 MDHEN, CDR2 SYDVKM. V was cut by 6 bases and J by 2 bases, with 18 bases left in between. The CDR3 has 16 amino acids. The sequence derives from a human donor with multiple sclerosis. Sequencing was performed on CD8+ T cells from PBMCs. This chain connects TRBV28 to TRBJ2-3; D may be TRBD1 or TRBD2 (5 bases each). Here the CDR3 DNA reads TGTGCCAGCAGCTACAACCGAGAGGGGCCCACAGATACGCAGTATTTT. Its translation: CASSYNREGPTDTQYF.